This TCR beta chain comes out of a study of blood T cells in healthy people across ages. The V gene lost 1 base and the J gene lost 12 bases, with 16 bases spanning the gap. This CDR3 has 15 amino acids. Germline V gives CDR1 SGHVS, CDR2 FQNEAQ. Study-wide results and limits: Per-million-T-cell TCR beta diversity fell roughly linearly with age. The unknown donor CMV status may have confounded expanded clonotype changes. Fewer expanded clones and more diversity marked long-lived versus aged donors.

Notes on this clonotype: Its antigen is as yet unknown.

Investigators took around 11 milliliters of peripheral blood from every donor. Sample-barcoded 5' priming and a J-beta primer mix drove a second PCR of roughly 7 to 11 cycles. MiXCR, run by TCRdb on the 5' RACE reads, gives a single entry per CDR3 protein. The repertoire holds roughly 900,000 distinct CDR3 sequences, with about 44% as singletons. The V call is TRBV7-8, the J call TRBJ1-6, with D unclear. The receptor was derived from a man between 25 and 39 years old in good health. Sequencing was carried out using blood. For the CDR3, the DNA is TGTGCCAGCAGCTTAGAAGCGACCCCCGGCGGACCCCTCCACTTT. The encoded protein is CASSLEATPGGPLHF.